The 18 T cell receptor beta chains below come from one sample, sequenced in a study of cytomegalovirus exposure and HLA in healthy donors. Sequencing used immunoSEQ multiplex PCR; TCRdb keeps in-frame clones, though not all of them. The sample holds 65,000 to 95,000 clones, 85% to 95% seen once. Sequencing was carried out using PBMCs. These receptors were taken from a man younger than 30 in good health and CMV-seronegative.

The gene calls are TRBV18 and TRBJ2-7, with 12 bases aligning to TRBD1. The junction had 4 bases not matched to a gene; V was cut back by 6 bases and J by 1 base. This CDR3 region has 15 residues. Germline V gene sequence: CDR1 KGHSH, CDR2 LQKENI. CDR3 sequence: CASSPGQGASYEQYF. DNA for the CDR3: TGTGCCAGCTCCCCGGGACAGGGGGCTTCCTACGAGCAGTACTTC.

The CDR3 DNA reads TGCGCCACCGCGACTAGCGGGGGAACAGATACGCAGTATTTT. Translation: CATATSGGTDTQYF. V is TRBV5-1 and J is TRBJ2-3; 12 bases fit TRBD2. Trimming took 9 bases from V and 3 from J; bases not matched to a gene: 5. The CDR3 loop spans 14 amino acids. Germline V gene lookup returns CDR1 SGHRS and CDR2 YFSETQ.

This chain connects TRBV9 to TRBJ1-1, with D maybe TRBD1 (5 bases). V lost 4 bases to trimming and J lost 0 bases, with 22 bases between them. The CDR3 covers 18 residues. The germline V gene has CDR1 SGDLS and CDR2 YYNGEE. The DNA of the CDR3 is TGTGCCAGCAGCCTCGAAGCCAGGGTGAGAGAAATGAACACTGAAGCTTTCTTT. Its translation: CASSLEARVREMNTEAFF.

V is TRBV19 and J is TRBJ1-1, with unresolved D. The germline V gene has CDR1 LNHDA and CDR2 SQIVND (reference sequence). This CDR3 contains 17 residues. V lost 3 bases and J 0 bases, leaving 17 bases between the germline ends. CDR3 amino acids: CASSMRGISGMNTEAFF. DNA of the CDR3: TGTGCCAGTAGTATGCGGGGAATCTCTGGCATGAACACTGAAGCTTTCTTT. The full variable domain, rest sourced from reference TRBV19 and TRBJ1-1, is DGGITQSPKYLFRKEGQNVTLSCEQNLNHDAMYWYRQDPGQGLRLIYYSQIVNDFQKGDIAEGYSVSREKKESFPLTVTSAQKNPTAFYLCASSMRGISGMNTEAFFGQGTRLTVV.

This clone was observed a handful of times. The CDR3 nucleotides read TGTGCCAGCAGTCCCTCGCGCAGGCAAAAAGAGACCCAGTACTTC. This translates into CASSPSRRQKETQYF. This chain uses TRBV28 with TRBJ2-5, with unresolved D. The CDR3 has 15 amino acids. V lost 5 bases, J lost 3 bases, and 16 bases lay in between. Looked up from germline, CDR1 is MDHEN and CDR2 is SYDVKM.

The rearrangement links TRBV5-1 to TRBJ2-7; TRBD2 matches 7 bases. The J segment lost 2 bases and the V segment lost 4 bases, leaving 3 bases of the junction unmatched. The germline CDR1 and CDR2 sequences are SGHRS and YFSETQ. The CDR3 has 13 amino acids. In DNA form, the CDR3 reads TGCGCCAGCAGCGACGGACTAGCCTACGAGCAGTACTTC. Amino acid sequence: CASSDGLAYEQYF. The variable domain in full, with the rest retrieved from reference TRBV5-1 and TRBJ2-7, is KAGVTQTPRYLIKTRGQQVTLSCSPISGHRSVSWYQQTPGQGLQFLFEYFSETQRNKGNFPGRFSGRQFSNSRSEMNVSTLELGDSALYLCASSDGLAYEQYFGPGTRLTVT.

The CDR3 region has the DNA TGTGCCAGCAGTGTGAGACAGCCCGTGGGAGATACGCAGTATTTT. Residues: CASSVRQPVGDTQYF. The V gene is TRBV2, the J gene TRBJ2-3; D perhaps matches TRBD1 (5 bases). V was cut by 4 bases and J by 5 bases, with 16 bases left in between. This CDR3 is built from 15 residues. CDR1 and CDR2 (germline): SNHLY, FYNNEI.

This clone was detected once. The CDR3 region is CASSIDLIRTASYSNQPQHF. The CDR3 coding sequence is TGTGCCAGTAGTATAGACCTCATCCGGACAGCTAGCTATAGCAATCAGCCCCAGCATTTT. The chain employs TRBV19 and TRBJ1-5; tentative D call: TRBD1 (6 bases). The CDR3 totals 20 residues. Germline assignment: CDR1 LNHDA and CDR2 SQIVND (reference sequence). V was clipped by 0 bases and J by 0 bases, with 21 bases between them.

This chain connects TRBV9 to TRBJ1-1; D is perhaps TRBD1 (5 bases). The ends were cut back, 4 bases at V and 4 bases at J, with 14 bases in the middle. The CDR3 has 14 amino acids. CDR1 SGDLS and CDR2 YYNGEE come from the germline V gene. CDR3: CASSSRVSGTEAFF. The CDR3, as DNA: TGTGCCAGCAGCTCCAGGGTTTCGGGCACTGAAGCTTTCTTT. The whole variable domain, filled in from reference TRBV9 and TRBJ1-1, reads DSGVTQTPKHLITATGQRVTLRCSPRSGDLSVYWYQQSLDQGLQFLIQYYNGEERAKGNILERFSAQQFPDLHSELNLSSLELGDSALYFCASSSRVSGTEAFFGQGTRLTVV.

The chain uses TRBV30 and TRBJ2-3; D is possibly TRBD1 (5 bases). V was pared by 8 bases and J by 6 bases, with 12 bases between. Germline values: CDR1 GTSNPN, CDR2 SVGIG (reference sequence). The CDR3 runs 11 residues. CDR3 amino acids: CALDQGDTQYF. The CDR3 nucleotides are TGTGCCCTCGACCAGGGTGATACGCAGTATTTT.

The CDR3 nucleotides are TGTGCCTGGAGCCCGACAGGGGACGAGCAGTACTTC. The encoded protein is CAWSPTGDEQYF. The V and J genes are TRBV30 and TRBJ2-7; 8 positions agree with TRBD1. Germline loops: CDR1 GTSNPN, CDR2 SVGIG (reference sequence). V dropped 3 bases and J dropped 5; count of bases not matched to a gene: 3. This CDR3 is built from 12 residues.

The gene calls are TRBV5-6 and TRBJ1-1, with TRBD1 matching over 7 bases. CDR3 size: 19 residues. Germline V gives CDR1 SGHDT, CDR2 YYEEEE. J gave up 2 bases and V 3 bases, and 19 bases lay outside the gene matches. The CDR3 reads CASSSRTLGTEIFNTEAFF. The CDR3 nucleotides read TGTGCCAGCAGCTCCCGAACCCTCGGGACAGAAATATTTAACACTGAAGCTTTCTTT.

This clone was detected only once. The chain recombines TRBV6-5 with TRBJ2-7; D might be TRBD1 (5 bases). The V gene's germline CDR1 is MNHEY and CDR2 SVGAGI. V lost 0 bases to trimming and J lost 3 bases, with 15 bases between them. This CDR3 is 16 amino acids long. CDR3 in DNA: TGTGCCAGCAGTTACTCGGTCGTACAGGTGGGCTACGAGCAGTACTTC. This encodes CASSYSVVQVGYEQYF.

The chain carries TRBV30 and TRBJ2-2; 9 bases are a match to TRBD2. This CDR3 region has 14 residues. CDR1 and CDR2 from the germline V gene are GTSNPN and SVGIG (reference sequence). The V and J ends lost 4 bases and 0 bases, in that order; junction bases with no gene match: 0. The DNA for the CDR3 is TGTGCCTGGACTAGCGGGACGAACACCGGGGAGCTGTTTTTT. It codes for CAWTSGTNTGELFF.

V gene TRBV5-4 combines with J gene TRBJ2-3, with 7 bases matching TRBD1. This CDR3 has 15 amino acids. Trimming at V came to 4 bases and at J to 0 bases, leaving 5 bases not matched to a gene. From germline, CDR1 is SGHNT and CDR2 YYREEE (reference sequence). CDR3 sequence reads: CASSLRDRSTDTQYF. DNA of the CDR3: TGTGCCAGCAGCCTCCGGGACAGAAGCACAGATACGCAGTATTTT.

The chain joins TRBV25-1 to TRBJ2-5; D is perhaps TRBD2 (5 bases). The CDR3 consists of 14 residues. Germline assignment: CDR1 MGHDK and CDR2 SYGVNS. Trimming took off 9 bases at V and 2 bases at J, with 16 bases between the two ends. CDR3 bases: TGTGCCAGGCCCACGGACGAGGGACAAGAGACCCAGTACTTC. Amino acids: CARPTDEGQETQYF.

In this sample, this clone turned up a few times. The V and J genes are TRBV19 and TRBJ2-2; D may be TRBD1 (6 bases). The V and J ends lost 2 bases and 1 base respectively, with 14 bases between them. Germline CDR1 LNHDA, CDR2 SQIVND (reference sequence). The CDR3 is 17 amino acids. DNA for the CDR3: TGTGCCAGTAGTATACTGCTGGACAGCCGGAACACCGGGGAGCTGTTTTTT. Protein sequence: CASSILLDSRNTGELFF.

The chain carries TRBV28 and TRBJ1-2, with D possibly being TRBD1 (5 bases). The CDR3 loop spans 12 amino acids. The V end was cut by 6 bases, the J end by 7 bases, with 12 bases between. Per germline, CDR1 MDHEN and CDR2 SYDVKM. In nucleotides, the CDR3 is TGTGCCAGCAGCTCAGCGACAGTTGGCTACACCTTC. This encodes CASSSATVGYTF.